This T cell receptor beta chain was sequenced for a study of technical replicates of blood from a few donors. Looked up from germline, CDR1 is SGHKS and CDR2 is YYEKEE (reference sequence). This CDR3 comprises 14 residues. V gave up 2 bases and J gave up 8 bases; unmatched junction bases: 6. Clones were sequenced by immunoSEQ multiplex PCR, and TCRdb holds only the in-frame ones, with some missing. The sample holds some 93,000 clones; roughly 96% are singletons and the top ten take roughly 0.28%. The sequence derives from a human donor in good health. The sequencing sample was made of T cells isolated from PBMCs. The rearrangement joins TRBV5-5 to TRBJ2-1; the match to TRBD1 covers 8 bases. Here the CDR3 DNA reads TGTGCCAGCAGCTTAGCAGGGGGCGGCTATGAGCAGTTCTTC. It specifies CASSLAGGGYEQFF.